This T cell receptor (beta chain) originates from a study of beta chain features in type 1 diabetes. Study-wide results and limits: Researchers report that Type 1 diabetes patients had moderately but significantly shorter TCRB CDR3s across all four CD4+ subsets. Possibly, sequencing cDNA over-represented cells that had high TCR expression levels. Junctions at VDJ sites from type 1 diabetes patients had fewer insertions and more deletions.

This clone was picked up a small number of times. Its target is not known. Blood was drawn once from each donor into heparinised tubes. The draws averaged around 0.12 L. Germline V gene data show CDR1 as ENHRY and CDR2 as SYGVKD. V was clipped by 2 bases and J by 5 bases; unmatched bases: 11. The CDR3 sequence is 17 residues long. What was sequenced were expressed TCRB transcripts, since all of the isolated RNA had been reverse transcribed. Regulatory, naive and central memory T cell samples averaged roughly 3.8 million reads. Sequencing used immunoSEQ multiplex PCR; TCRdb keeps in-frame clones, though not all of them. The sample lists 300,000 to 400,000 clones, roughly a tenth seen once, with about 1% in the top ten.

Sequenced sample: central memory CD4+ T cells from blood. This TCR came from a man aged 25-45 years with type 1 diabetes. The chain employs TRBV10-3 and TRBJ2-3; TRBD2 agrees at 9 bases. CDR3 nucleotide sequence: TGTGCCATCAGTGAGGCAAATAGCGGGGGATTTGAAGATACGCAGTATTTT. Residues: CAISEANSGGFEDTQYF.